Listed here are 7 T cell receptor beta chains from one sample, sequenced in a study of blood T cell repertoires in COVID-19. Data came from immunoSEQ multiplex PCR; TCRdb stores just in-frame clones and leaves some out. The table includes more than 300,000 clones, under 90% detected once. Sequenced sample: PBMCs or T cells enriched from blood (not recorded which). The receptor set was obtained from a woman aged 18 to 35 who had recovered from COVID-19.

The V gene is TRBV14, the J gene TRBJ2-7; perhaps TRBD2 as D (5 bases). Germline assignment: CDR1 SGHDN and CDR2 FVKESK. The CDR3 runs to 15 residues. The V and J ends lost 0 bases and 2 bases respectively, with 11 bases between them. The CDR3 loop reads CASSQDPRRTYEQYF. In nucleotides, the CDR3 is TGTGCCAGCAGCCAAGATCCCAGGAGGACCTACGAGCAGTACTTC.

V and J are TRBV21-1 and TRBJ2-5; the table's D gene call, TRBD1, was not cross checked with the DNA. TRBV21-1 is annotated as a pseudogene. This CDR3 spans 16 amino acids. The CDR3 sequence is CASSPQPRAGDLTQYF. The CDR3 bases are TGTGCCAGCAGCCCCCAACCGCGGGCAGGGGATTTGACCCAGTACTTC.

The chain carries TRBV19 and TRBJ1-2; D remains unclear. This CDR3 has 17 amino acids. V was shortened by 8 bases and J by 0 bases, with 22 bases between the two germline ends. Germline assignment: CDR1 LNHDA and CDR2 SQIVND (reference sequence). The CDR3 region has the DNA TGTGCCAGTTGCGAAGGCGGCGGCCTTAAGGCTAACTATGGCTACACCTTC. Its protein is CASCEGGGLKANYGYTF.

This clone was seen only once. V gene TRBV5-1 combines with J gene TRBJ2-5, with TRBD2 matching 11 bases. This CDR3 is built from 17 residues. Losses at the gene ends were 4 bases for V and 0 bases for J; bases not matched to a gene: 8. Germline lookup yields CDR1 SGHRS and CDR2 YFSETQ. The CDR3, as DNA: TGCGCCAGCAGCCTCACTCCTAGCGGGGGGTACCAAGAGACCCAGTACTTC. Protein sequence: CASSLTPSGGYQETQYF.

The chain carries TRBV18 and TRBJ1-6, with TRBD1 as a possible D gene (5 bases). The germline gives CDR1 KGHSH, CDR2 LQKENI. V gave up 2 bases and J gave up 10 bases, with 18 bases separating them. The CDR3 is 16 amino acids. For the CDR3, the DNA is TGTGCCAGCTCACCATATCAGGGAACTATTGAGTCACCCCTCCACTTT. Translating gives CASSPYQGTIESPLHF.

J is TRBJ1-1 and V is TRBV9; a weak D match, TRBD1 (6 bases). The CDR3 is 15 amino acids. The germline gives CDR1 SGDLS, CDR2 YYNGEE. Trimming pared 1 base from V and 0 bases from J, leaving 10 bases between. CDR3 amino acids: CASSVLGAVNTEAFF. CDR3 nucleotides: TGTGCCAGCAGCGTACTGGGGGCCGTGAACACTGAAGCTTTCTTT.

The rearrangement links TRBV5-1 to TRBJ1-1; 8 bases map to TRBD1. The CDR3 is 13 residues long. Germline V gene data show CDR1 as SGHRS and CDR2 as YFSETQ. The junction had 1 base not matched to a gene; V was cut back by 2 bases and J by 4 bases. CDR3 sequence (DNA): TGCGCCAGCAGCTTCGGACAGGGCACTGAAGCTTTCTTT. It yields the protein CASSFGQGTEAFF. The complete variable domain, with remaining parts taken from reference TRBV5-1 and TRBJ1-1, reads KAGVTQTPRYLIKTRGQQVTLSCSPISGHRSVSWYQQTPGQGLQFLFEYFSETQRNKGNFPGRFSGRQFSNSRSEMNVSTLELGDSALYLCASSFGQGTEAFFGQGTRLTVV.